A single sample gave rise to the 24 T cell receptor beta chains below, sequenced in a study of immune cell composition in non-small cell lung cancer. TCRdb's copy holds only in-frame clones and misses some; the assay was immunoSEQ multiplex PCR. The sample holds about 3,100 clones, 70% to 85% seen once. The sample was lung tumor tissue. These TCRs come from a human donor with non-small cell lung cancer.

V gene TRBV15 combines with J gene TRBJ2-3; no definite D call. This CDR3 has 15 residues. V shed 0 bases and J shed 2 bases, with 9 bases lying between them. Germline loops: CDR1 LNHNV, CDR2 YYDKDF (reference sequence). The chain's CDR3 is CATSREGRYTDTQYF. The CDR3 coding sequence is TGTGCCACCAGCAGAGAGGGCAGGTACACAGATACGCAGTATTTT.

The rearrangement links TRBV5-1 to TRBJ2-3; 14 positions agree with TRBD2. Germline V gene sequence: CDR1 SGHRS, CDR2 YFSETQ. J was trimmed by 0 bases and V by 4 bases; bases with no gene match: 10. The CDR3 runs to 19 residues. The chain's CDR3 is CASSDPMGLAGASTDTQYF. DNA of the CDR3: TGCGCCAGCAGCGACCCTATGGGACTAGCGGGAGCTAGCACAGATACGCAGTATTTT. Full variable domain (rest looked up from reference TRBV5-1 and TRBJ2-3): KAGVTQTPRYLIKTRGQQVTLSCSPISGHRSVSWYQQTPGQGLQFLFEYFSETQRNKGNFPGRFSGRQFSNSRSEMNVSTLELGDSALYLCASSDPMGLAGASTDTQYFGPGTRLTVL.

This rearrangement joins TRBV28 to TRBJ1-2, with 7 bases aligning to TRBD1. Trimming at V came to 5 bases and at J to 5 bases, leaving 8 bases not matched to a gene. The CDR3 covers 14 residues. Per germline, CDR1 MDHEN and CDR2 SYDVKM. The CDR3 region has the DNA TGTGCCAGCAGTGAGGAGGGGGCGGGGTATGGCTACACCTTC. It codes for CASSEEGAGYGYTF.

As concerns this clone: One end of the junction fails to match germline, which may point to a read error. The chain employs TRBV7-9 and TRBJ1-4, with 8 bases that match TRBD1. CDR1 and CDR2 from the germline V gene are SEHNR and FQNEAQ (reference sequence). The CDR3 has 13 residues. CDR3 protein: CAGRGPTNEKLFF. The CDR3 nucleotides are TGTGCCGGCAGGGGGCCTACTAATGAAAAACTGTTTTTT.

The rearrangement uses TRBV5-4 and TRBJ1-1, with D maybe TRBD1 (6 bases). The CDR3 totals 14 residues. Germline V CDR1 and CDR2: SGHNT, YYREEE (reference sequence). Trimming shortened V by 5 bases and J by 9 bases, and 20 bases separated the two germline ends. CDR3 sequence reads: CASRQDSPGVKAFF. CDR3 coding DNA: TGTGCCAGCAGACAAGACTCACCAGGGGTTAAAGCTTTCTTT. Combining the CDR3 with reference TRBV5-4 and TRBJ1-1 gives the whole variable domain ETGVTQSPTHLIKTRGQQVTLRCSSQSGHNTVSWYQQALGQGPQFIFQYYREEENGRGNFPPRFSGLQFPNYSSELNVNALELDDSALYLCASRQDSPGVKAFFGQGTRLTVV.

V and J are TRBV7-2 and TRBJ1-2, with D possibly TRBD1 on 5 matching bases. CDR1 SGHTA and CDR2 FQGNSA come from the germline V gene. The CDR3 is made up of 16 amino acids. The V and J ends lost 2 bases and 8 bases respectively, with 21 bases between them. CDR3 protein: CASSLIGGGLAGGYTF. In DNA, the CDR3 is TGTGCCAGCAGCTTAATCGGCGGGGGGTTGGCGGGGGGCTACACCTTC.

This clone was seen a single time. The chain links TRBV4-2 to TRBJ2-7; 11 nucleotides line up with TRBD2. J lost 4 bases, V lost 1 base, and 9 bases had no gene match. CDR3 length equals 17 residues. Germline assignment: CDR1 LGHNA and CDR2 YNFKEQ. CDR3 nucleotide sequence: TGTGCCAGCAGCCAAGGACTAGCGGGACCGCTAGATTACGAGCAGTACTTC. Translating it yields CASSQGLAGPLDYEQYF.

The chain employs TRBV5-1 and TRBJ1-5; D is unclear. CDR1 is SGHRS and CDR2 is YFSETQ in the germline V gene. Trimming left V 0 bases short and J 5 bases short, with 6 bases between. The CDR3 is 13 residues long. Here the CDR3 reads CASSLEEDQPQHF. CDR3 DNA: TGCGCCAGCAGCTTGGAAGAGGATCAGCCCCAGCATTTT.

The rearrangement joins TRBV23-1 to TRBJ1-1, with 7 bases lining up with TRBD1. TRBV23-1 is treated as an ORF (open reading frame) with a function not yet certain. The CDR3 spans 18 residues. The V gene end was trimmed by 0 bases and the J gene end by 4 bases; junction bases not matched to a gene: 14. In DNA, the CDR3 is TGCGCCAGCAGTCAATCTAGGAGGGGGCGAAGGGTGTGCACTGAAGCTTTCTTT. Encoded protein: CASSQSRRGRRVCTEAFF.

This chain links TRBV5-1 with TRBJ1-1; 9 nucleotides align to TRBD1. The V gene end was trimmed by 6 bases and the J gene end by 3 bases; junction bases not matched to a gene: 6. Germline loops: CDR1 SGHRS, CDR2 YFSETQ. The CDR3 sequence is 14 residues long. In DNA form, the CDR3 reads TGCGCCAGCAACCGGGACAGGGACGACACTGAAGCTTTCTTT. Its translation: CASNRDRDDTEAFF.

The chain has TRBV29-1 and TRBJ2-1, with TRBD2 as a possible D gene (5 bases). Trimming took off 5 bases at V and 9 bases at J, with 14 bases between the two ends. CDR1 and CDR2 from the germline V gene are SQVTM and ANQGSEA. The CDR3 is 12 residues long. The CDR3, as DNA: TGCAGCGTTACCCCCGTCGCGGGTGAGCAGTTCTTC. Its translation: CSVTPVAGEQFF.

The rearrangement links TRBV28 to TRBJ2-5, with 7 positions matching TRBD2. The DNA end is more similar to TRBJ2-7, so the J call may be wrong. CDR3 length: 15 amino acids. Per germline, CDR1 MDHEN and CDR2 SYDVKM. As DNA, the CDR3 is TGTGCCAGCAAGGTCGCTAGCGGTAACTCCTACGAGCAGTACTTC. Its translation is CASKVASGNSYEQYF.

This clone was seen more than once but under ten times. The genes are TRBV30 and TRBJ2-7, with a weak D call TRBD2 (6 bases). From germline, CDR1 is GTSNPN and CDR2 SVGIG (reference sequence). Trimming removed 2 bases at V and 6 bases at J, with 17 bases between. This CDR3 region has 14 residues. The CDR3 DNA is TGTGCCTGGAGTATTCGCAGGAGAGCGGGCGAGCAGTACTTC. Protein: CAWSIRRRAGEQYF.

V is TRBV28 and J is TRBJ2-7; 10 positions match TRBD2. V shed 7 bases and J 3 bases; nucleotides not matched to a gene: 9. The germline V gene has CDR1 MDHEN and CDR2 SYDVKM. CDR3 length equals 15 residues. The CDR3 is CASNGGPSGSYEQYF. The CDR3 region has the DNA TGTGCCAGCAATGGGGGGCCTAGCGGGAGCTACGAGCAGTACTTC.

This clone qualifies as large. This chain links TRBV5-6 with TRBJ2-1, with 10 bases matching TRBD2. V gave up 0 bases and J gave up 10 bases; unmatched junction bases: 13. Germline CDR1 is SGHDT and CDR2 is YYEEEE. This CDR3 is built from 17 residues. CDR3 sequence (DNA): TGTGCCAGCAGCTTGGTTACGGGGGCTAGCGGGAGTCCCGAGCAGTTCTTC. It translates to CASSLVTGASGSPEQFF.

V and J are TRBV7-6 and TRBJ2-7, with 12 bases matching TRBD2. The CDR3 extends over 13 amino acids. V lost 6 bases and J lost 7; bases outside the gene matches: 4. CDR1 is SGHVS, CDR2 FNYEAQ, per germline. CDR3 sequence reads: CASSPLAGGEQYF. CDR3 sequence (DNA): TGTGCCAGCAGTCCTCTAGCGGGAGGGGAGCAGTACTTC. Supplemented by reference TRBV7-6 and TRBJ2-7, the full variable domain reads GAGVSQSPRYKVTKRGQDVALRCDPISGHVSLYWYRQALGQGPEFLTYFNYEAQQDKSGLPNDRFSAERPEGSISTLTIQRTEQRDSAMYRCASSPLAGGEQYFGPGTRLTVT.

This chain connects TRBV9 to TRBJ2-3, with D possibly being TRBD1 (6 bases). The CDR3 runs to 16 residues. Germline CDR1 SGDLS, CDR2 YYNGEE. Trimming left V 0 bases short and J 2 bases short, with 13 bases between. CDR3 sequence (DNA): TGTGCCAGCAGCGTAGAGGGGGACGGGGACACAGATACGCAGTATTTT. Protein product: CASSVEGDGDTDTQYF.

Written as DNA, the CDR3 is TGTGCCAGTAGTATTTTGAGGACTAGCGGCAATGAGCAGTTCTTC. As protein: CASSILRTSGNEQFF. The chain has TRBV19 and TRBJ2-1, with TRBD2 matching over 10 bases. Trimming cost V 3 bases and J 6 bases; bases outside gene matches: 5. The germline V gene encodes CDR1 LNHDA and CDR2 SQIVND (reference sequence). CDR3 length: 15 residues.

This chain uses TRBV5-1 with TRBJ2-1; 9 bases align to TRBD2. Trimming cost V 0 bases and J 4 bases; bases outside gene matches: 5. Per the germline V gene, CDR1 is SGHRS and CDR2 is YFSETQ. This CDR3 has 16 residues. The CDR3 reads CASSLDVAGAYNEQFF. The CDR3 coding sequence is TGCGCCAGCAGCTTGGATGTAGCGGGAGCATACAATGAGCAGTTCTTC.

V and J are TRBV28 and TRBJ2-7; D call uncertain. Germline CDR1 and CDR2: MDHEN and SYDVKM. Trimming left V 1 base short and J 4 bases short, with 11 bases between. This CDR3 spans 14 amino acids. CDR3 sequence: CASSLSGDRYEQYF. In DNA, the CDR3 is TGTGCCAGCAGTTTATCTGGAGACCGATACGAGCAGTACTTC.

V is TRBV6-1 and J is TRBJ1-4, with D perhaps matching TRBD1 (6 bases). The V and J ends lost 3 bases and 5 bases respectively, with 13 bases between them. The germline V gene has CDR1 MNHNS and CDR2 SASEGT. This CDR3 region has 15 residues. The CDR3 DNA follows: TGTGCCAGCAGTGATCGGCCGACAGGAAATGAAAAACTGTTTTTT. Amino acids: CASSDRPTGNEKLFF.

The chain couples TRBV19 to TRBJ2-5; D uncertain. The CDR3 is made up of 13 amino acids. Germline values: CDR1 LNHDA, CDR2 SQIVND (reference sequence). Trimming removed 6 bases from V and 3 bases from J, with 11 bases in between. Here the CDR3 DNA reads TGTGCCAGTAGGGATTTCGCGGAAGAGACCCAGTACTTC. This codes for CASRDFAEETQYF.

This clone was seen only once. This chain uses TRBV19 with TRBJ1-3, with TRBD1 matching over 12 bases. The CDR3 is made up of 19 amino acids. Germline CDR1 is LNHDA and CDR2 is SQIVND (reference sequence). Trimming took 7 bases from V and 1 from J; bases not matched to a gene: 14. CDR3 in DNA: TGTGCCAGTATGGGACTACCGGGACAGGGGGCATTTTCTGGAAACACCATATATTTT. It encodes CASMGLPGQGAFSGNTIYF.

V is TRBV18 and J is TRBJ2-2, with 9 bases aligning to TRBD1. This CDR3 comprises 17 residues. The germline gives CDR1 KGHSH, CDR2 LQKENI. Germline trimming cut 4 bases from V and 0 bases from J; bases unmatched to any gene: 6. CDR3 residues: CASSQKTGGTNTGELFF. The CDR3 region has the DNA TGTGCCAGCTCACAAAAGACAGGGGGAACGAACACCGGGGAGCTGTTTTTT.